The entry that follows covers one T cell receptor beta chain sequence. This entry belongs to a study of T cell changes during pregnancy in multiple sclerosis. Generated by immunoSEQ multiplex PCR, the TCRdb table keeps only in-frame clones and is missing some. This repertoire shows 65,000 to 75,000 clones, about 89% found once; its top ten account for roughly 1.4%. J was trimmed by 0 bases and V by 5 bases; bases with no gene match: 1. Per germline, CDR1 SGDLS and CDR2 YYNGEE. This CDR3 region has 13 residues. The chain is built from TRBV9 and TRBJ1-2; 7 nucleotides agree with TRBD1. The sequence was collected from a female donor with multiple sclerosis, enrolled in a pregnancy study. The material sequenced was peripheral blood, taken in the second trimester of pregnancy. This chain's CDR3 is CASSTGANYGYTF. The DNA of the CDR3 is TGTGCCAGCAGTACAGGGGCTAACTATGGCTACACCTTC.